A selection of T cell receptor beta chains follows, all from one sample in a study of blood T cell repertoires in COVID-19. Sequenced by immunoSEQ multiplex PCR; TCRdb stores in-frame clones only, minus some. The table has about 74,000 clones, 70% to 80% seen once. The specimen was peripheral blood. Every receptor here comes from a man in his 70s with acute or convalescent COVID-19. Both conserved end residues are part of each CDR3. A D gene is named only where the DNA matches it firmly. Expanded clones get a size class; other rows say once, few or many, or leave the size out.

CDR3aa: CASSPLLTGGEHQPQHF
CDR3nt: TGTGCCAGCAGTCCCCTTTTAACAGGGGGCGAGCATCAGCCCCAGCATTTT
j_gene: TRBJ1-5
abundance: NA
v_gene: TRBV28
d_gene: TRBD1

CDR3aa: CASSYTPFRASGSHNEQFF
CDR3nt: TGTGCCAGCAGTTATACCCCATTCAGGGCTAGCGGGTCCCACAATGAGCAGTTCTTC
j_gene: TRBJ2-1
abundance: few
v_gene: TRBV6-2/TRBV6-3
d_gene: TRBD2

CDR3aa: CATSDYGIQYF
CDR3nt: TGTGCCACCAGTGATTACGGCATTCAGTACTTC
j_gene: TRBJ2-4
abundance: NA
v_gene: TRBV24-1
d_gene: NA

CDR3aa: CASSLRGLGYGYTF
CDR3nt: TGTGCCAGCAGCTTGAGGGGGCTAGGCTATGGCTACACCTTC
j_gene: TRBJ1-2
abundance: NA
v_gene: TRBV5-4
d_gene: TRBD1

CDR3aa: CASSAGPNTEAFF
CDR3nt: TGTGCCAGCTCAGCGGGGCCGAACACTGAAGCTTTCTTT
j_gene: TRBJ1-1
abundance: NA
v_gene: TRBV18
d_gene: NA

CDR3aa: CASSGTGNFLQPQHF
CDR3nt: TGTGCCAGCAGTGGGACAGGGAATTTCTTGCAGCCCCAGCATTTT
j_gene: TRBJ1-5
abundance: NA
v_gene: TRBV27
d_gene: TRBD1

CDR3aa: CASSLDRGLYGYTF
CDR3nt: TGTGCCAGCAGCTTGGACAGGGGTCTCTATGGCTACACCTTC
j_gene: TRBJ1-2
abundance: NA
v_gene: TRBV5-6
d_gene: TRBD1

CDR3aa: CASSWGQGGDQPQHF
CDR3nt: TGTGCCAGCTCCTGGGGTCAGGGCGGAGATCAGCCCCAGCATTTT
j_gene: TRBJ1-5
abundance: once
v_gene: TRBV18
d_gene: NA

CDR3aa: CASSLRPPQTADYGYTF
CDR3nt: TGTGCCAGTAGTCTCCGCCCCCCACAGACAGCCGACTATGGCTACACCTTC
j_gene: TRBJ1-2
abundance: few
v_gene: TRBV19
d_gene: NA

CDR3aa: CASSLDLGRGGNTEAFF
CDR3nt: TGTGCCAGCAGCCTAGACCTGGGTCGGGGGGGGAACACTGAAGCTTTCTTT
j_gene: TRBJ1-1
abundance: few
v_gene: TRBV28
d_gene: NA

CDR3aa: CASSSGMTVGEKLFF
CDR3nt: TGTGCCAGCAGTTCGGGCATGACAGTCGGCGAAAAACTGTTTTTT
j_gene: TRBJ1-4
abundance: NA
v_gene: TRBV6-5
d_gene: NA

CDR3aa: CASSLGPGWFF
CDR3nt: TGTGCCAGCAGCTTAGGACCGGGATGGTTCTTC
j_gene: TRBJ2-1
abundance: NA
v_gene: TRBV7-9
d_gene: NA

CDR3aa: CASRGLSNEQFF
CDR3nt: TGTGCCAGCAGGGGACTTTCCAATGAGCAGTTCTTC
j_gene: TRBJ2-1
abundance: NA
v_gene: TRBV27
d_gene: NA

CDR3aa: CASSLGSPVRALHF
CDR3nt: TGTGCCAGCAGTTTAGGATCCCCGGTGAGGGCCCTCCACTTT
j_gene: TRBJ1-6
abundance: NA
v_gene: TRBV28
d_gene: NA

CDR3aa: CASSYTTVPYTF
CDR3nt: TGTGCCAGCAGTTACACAACAGTACCGTACACCTTC
j_gene: TRBJ1-2
abundance: NA
v_gene: TRBV6-2/TRBV6-3
d_gene: NA

CDR3aa: CASRSAGGPGYEQYF
CDR3nt: TGTGCCAGCAGGTCCGCGGGAGGGCCGGGCTACGAGCAGTACTTC
j_gene: TRBJ2-7
abundance: NA
v_gene: TRBV11-2
d_gene: TRBD2

CDR3aa: CASSPSGGVGSYEQYF
CDR3nt: TGTGCCAGCAGCCCCAGCGGGGGAGTGGGCTCCTACGAGCAGTACTTC
j_gene: TRBJ2-7
abundance: NA
v_gene: TRBV7-2
d_gene: TRBD2

CDR3aa: CASSPDRDINSPLHF
CDR3nt: TGTGCCAGCAGCCCCGACAGGGACATTAATTCACCCCTCCACTTT
j_gene: TRBJ1-6
abundance: NA
v_gene: TRBV13
d_gene: TRBD1

CDR3aa: CASSFGGVFSYEQYF
CDR3nt: TGTGCCAGCAGCTTCGGAGGGGTCTTTTCCTACGAGCAGTACTTC
j_gene: TRBJ2-7
abundance: NA
v_gene: TRBV11-2
d_gene: NA

CDR3aa: CASSISGYGTKNIQYF
CDR3nt: TGTGCCAGTAGTATCTCAGGGTATGGGACCAAAAACATTCAGTACTTC
j_gene: TRBJ2-4
abundance: few
v_gene: TRBV19
d_gene: NA

CDR3aa: CASSSFPGLAGGPSRYF
CDR3nt: TGTGCCAGCAGCTCATTCCCGGGACTAGCGGGAGGGCCCTCTCGGTATTTT
j_gene: TRBJ2-3
abundance: NA
v_gene: TRBV3-1/TRBV3-2
d_gene: TRBD2

CDR3aa: CASSFTGNTEAFF
CDR3nt: TGTGCCAGCTCATTCACAGGGAACACTGAAGCTTTCTTT
j_gene: TRBJ1-1
abundance: once
v_gene: TRBV18
d_gene: NA

CDR3aa: CASSRTGGESPLHF
CDR3nt: TGTGCCAGCTCGCGAACAGGGGGCGAGTCACCCCTCCACTTT
j_gene: TRBJ1-6
abundance: NA
v_gene: TRBV18
d_gene: TRBD1

CDR3aa: CASSLSGTGVSPLHF
CDR3nt: TGTGCCAGCAGTTTGTCCGGGACAGGGGTCTCACCCCTCCACTTT
j_gene: TRBJ1-6
abundance: NA
v_gene: TRBV27
d_gene: TRBD1

CDR3aa: CASSPLGTIDNSPLHF
CDR3nt: TGTGCCAGCAGTCCACTGGGGACAATTGATAATTCACCCCTCCACTTT
j_gene: TRBJ1-6
abundance: NA
v_gene: TRBV28
d_gene: NA

CDR3aa: CASSSGGNYGYTF
CDR3nt: TGTGCCAGCAGTTCCGGGGGTAACTATGGCTACACCTTC
j_gene: TRBJ1-2
abundance: once
v_gene: TRBV28
d_gene: NA

CDR3aa: CASSQAYGYTF
CDR3nt: TGTGCCAGCAGCCAGGCCTATGGCTACACCTTC
j_gene: TRBJ1-2
abundance: NA
v_gene: TRBV3-1/TRBV3-2
d_gene: NA

CDR3aa: CAISETGNTEAFF
CDR3nt: TGTGCCATCAGTGAGACAGGGAACACTGAAGCTTTCTTT
j_gene: TRBJ1-1
abundance: NA
v_gene: TRBV10-3
d_gene: NA

CDR3aa: CATSDATGGETQYF
CDR3nt: TGTGCCACCAGTGACGCGACAGGGGGCGAGACCCAGTACTTC
j_gene: TRBJ2-5
abundance: NA
v_gene: TRBV24-1
d_gene: TRBD1

CDR3aa: CASSVGEGEVYEQYF
CDR3nt: TGTGCCAGCAGCGTAGGGGAGGGGGAGGTCTACGAGCAGTACTTC
j_gene: TRBJ2-7
abundance: NA
v_gene: TRBV9
d_gene: NA

CDR3aa: CASSQGPGISSYEQYF
CDR3nt: TGCGCCAGCAGCCAGGGGCCAGGAATCAGCTCCTACGAGCAGTACTTC
j_gene: TRBJ2-7
abundance: NA
v_gene: TRBV4-1
d_gene: NA

CDR3aa: CASSARLAGGPGNEQFF
CDR3nt: TGTGCCAGCAGCGCCCGACTAGCGGGAGGGCCCGGGAATGAGCAGTTCTTC
j_gene: TRBJ2-1
abundance: NA
v_gene: TRBV9
d_gene: TRBD2

CDR3aa: CASIGAPYEQYF
CDR3nt: TGTGCCAGCATCGGAGCACCTTACGAGCAGTACTTC
j_gene: TRBJ2-7
abundance: NA
v_gene: TRBV28
d_gene: NA